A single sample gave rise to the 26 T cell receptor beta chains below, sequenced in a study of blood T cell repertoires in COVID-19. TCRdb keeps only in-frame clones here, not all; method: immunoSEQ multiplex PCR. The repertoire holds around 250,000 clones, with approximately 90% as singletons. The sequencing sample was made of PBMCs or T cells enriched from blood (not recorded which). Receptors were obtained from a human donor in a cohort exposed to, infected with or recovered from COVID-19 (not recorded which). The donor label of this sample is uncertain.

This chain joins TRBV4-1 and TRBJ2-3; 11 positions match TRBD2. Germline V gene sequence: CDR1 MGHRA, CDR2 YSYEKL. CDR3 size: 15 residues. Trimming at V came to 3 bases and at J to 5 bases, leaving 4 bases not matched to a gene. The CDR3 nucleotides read TGCGCCAGCAGCCACCCTAGCGGGGGGAAAGATACGCAGTATTTT. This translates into CASSHPSGGKDTQYF.

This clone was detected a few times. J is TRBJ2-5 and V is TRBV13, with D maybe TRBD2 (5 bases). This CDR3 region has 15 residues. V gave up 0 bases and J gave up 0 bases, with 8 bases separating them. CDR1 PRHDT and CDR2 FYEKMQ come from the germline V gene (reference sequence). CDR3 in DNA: TGTGCCAGCAGCTTAGGTGGGGAGAACCAAGAGACCCAGTACTTC. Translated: CASSLGGENQETQYF.

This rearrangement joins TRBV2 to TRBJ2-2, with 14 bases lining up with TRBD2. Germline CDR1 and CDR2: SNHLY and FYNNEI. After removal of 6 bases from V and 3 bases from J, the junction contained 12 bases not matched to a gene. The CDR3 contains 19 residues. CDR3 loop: CASRPGTSGGTRYTGELFF. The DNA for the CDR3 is TGTGCCAGCAGACCCGGGACTAGCGGGGGTACCAGGTACACCGGGGAGCTGTTTTTT.

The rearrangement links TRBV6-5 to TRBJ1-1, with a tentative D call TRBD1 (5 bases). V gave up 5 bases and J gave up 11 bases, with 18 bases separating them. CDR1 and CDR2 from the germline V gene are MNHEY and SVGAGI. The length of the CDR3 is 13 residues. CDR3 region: CASSSFTGGDAFF. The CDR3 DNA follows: TGTGCCAGCAGTAGTTTTACGGGGGGGGACGCTTTCTTT.

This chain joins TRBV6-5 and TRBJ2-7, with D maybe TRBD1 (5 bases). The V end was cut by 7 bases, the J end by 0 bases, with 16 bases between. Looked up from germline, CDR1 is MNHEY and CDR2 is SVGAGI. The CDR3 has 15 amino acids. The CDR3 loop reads CASTDAIDSSYEQYF. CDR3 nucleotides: TGTGCCAGCACCGATGCCATAGACAGCTCCTACGAGCAGTACTTC.

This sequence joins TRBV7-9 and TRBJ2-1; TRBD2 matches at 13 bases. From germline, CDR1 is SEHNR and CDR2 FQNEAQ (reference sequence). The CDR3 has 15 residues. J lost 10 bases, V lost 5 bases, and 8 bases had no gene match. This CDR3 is CASSKGTSGEREQFF. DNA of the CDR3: TGTGCCAGCAGCAAGGGGACTAGCGGGGAAAGGGAGCAGTTCTTC.

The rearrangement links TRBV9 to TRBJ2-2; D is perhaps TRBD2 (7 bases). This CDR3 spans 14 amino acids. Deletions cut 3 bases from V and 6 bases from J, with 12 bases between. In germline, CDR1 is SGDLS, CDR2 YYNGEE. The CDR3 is CASSGSGGPGELFF. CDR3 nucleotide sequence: TGTGCCAGCAGCGGATCCGGGGGGCCCGGGGAGCTGTTTTTT.

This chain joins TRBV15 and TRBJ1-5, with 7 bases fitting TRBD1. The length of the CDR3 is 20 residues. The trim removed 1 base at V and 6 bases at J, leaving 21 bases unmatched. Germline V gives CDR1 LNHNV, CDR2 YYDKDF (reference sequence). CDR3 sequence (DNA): TGTGCCACCAGCAGAGTAATTTTCGACAGGGCTGGAAATCGAGGTCAGCCCCAGCATTTT. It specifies CATSRVIFDRAGNRGQPQHF.

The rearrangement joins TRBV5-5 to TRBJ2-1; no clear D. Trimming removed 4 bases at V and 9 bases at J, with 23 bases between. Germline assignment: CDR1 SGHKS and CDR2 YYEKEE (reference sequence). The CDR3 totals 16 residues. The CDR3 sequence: CASSPRVALVFGEQFF. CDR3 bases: TGTGCCAGCAGCCCCCGGGTAGCACTCGTATTTGGTGAGCAGTTCTTC.

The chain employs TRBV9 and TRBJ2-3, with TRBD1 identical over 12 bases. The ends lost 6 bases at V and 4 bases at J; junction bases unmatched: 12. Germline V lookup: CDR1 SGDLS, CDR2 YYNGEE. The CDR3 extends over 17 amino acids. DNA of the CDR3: TGTGCCAGCAACCGGGTGGGGGACAGGGGGCTCGCAGATACGCAGTATTTT. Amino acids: CASNRVGDRGLADTQYF.

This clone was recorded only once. The CDR3 protein is CASSSGQVREQYF. The CDR3 DNA reads as TGTGCCAGCAGCTCGGGACAGGTGCGCGAGCAGTACTTC. The gene calls are TRBV7-2 and TRBJ2-7; 8 bases line up with TRBD1. The length of the CDR3 is 13 residues. After removal of 4 bases from V and 6 bases from J, the junction contained 5 bases not matched to a gene. From germline, CDR1 is SGHTA and CDR2 FQGNSA.

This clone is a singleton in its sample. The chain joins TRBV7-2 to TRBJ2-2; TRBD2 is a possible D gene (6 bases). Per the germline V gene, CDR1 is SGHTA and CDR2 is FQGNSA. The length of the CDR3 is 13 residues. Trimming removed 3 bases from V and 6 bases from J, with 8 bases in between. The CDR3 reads CASSFGGSGELFF. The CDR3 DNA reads TGTGCCAGCAGCTTCGGGGGATCCGGGGAGCTGTTTTTT.

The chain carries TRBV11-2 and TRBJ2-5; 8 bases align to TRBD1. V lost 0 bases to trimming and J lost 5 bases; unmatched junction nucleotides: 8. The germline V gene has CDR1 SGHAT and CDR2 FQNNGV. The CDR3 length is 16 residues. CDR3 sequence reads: CASSLESWTGRETQYF. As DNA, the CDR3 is TGTGCCAGCAGCTTAGAGTCATGGACAGGGAGGGAGACCCAGTACTTC.

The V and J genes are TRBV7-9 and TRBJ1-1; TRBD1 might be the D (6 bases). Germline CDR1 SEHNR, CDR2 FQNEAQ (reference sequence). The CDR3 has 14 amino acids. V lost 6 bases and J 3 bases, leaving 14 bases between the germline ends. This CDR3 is CASRLTGFDTEAFF. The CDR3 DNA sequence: TGTGCCAGCAGACTTACAGGGTTCGACACTGAAGCTTTCTTT.

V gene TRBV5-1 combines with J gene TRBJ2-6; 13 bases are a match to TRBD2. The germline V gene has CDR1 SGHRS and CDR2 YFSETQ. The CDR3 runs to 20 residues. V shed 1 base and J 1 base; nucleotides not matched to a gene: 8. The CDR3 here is CASSLRLAGGPGSGANVLTF. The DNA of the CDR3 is TGCGCCAGCAGCTTGCGACTAGCGGGGGGCCCAGGGTCTGGGGCCAACGTCCTGACTTTC.

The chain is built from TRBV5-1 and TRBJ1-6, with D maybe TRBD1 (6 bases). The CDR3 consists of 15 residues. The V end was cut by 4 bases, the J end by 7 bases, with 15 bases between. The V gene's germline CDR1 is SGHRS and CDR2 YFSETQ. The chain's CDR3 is CASSPEGQLNSPLHF. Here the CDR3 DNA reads TGCGCCAGCAGCCCCGAAGGACAGCTCAATTCACCCCTCCACTTT.

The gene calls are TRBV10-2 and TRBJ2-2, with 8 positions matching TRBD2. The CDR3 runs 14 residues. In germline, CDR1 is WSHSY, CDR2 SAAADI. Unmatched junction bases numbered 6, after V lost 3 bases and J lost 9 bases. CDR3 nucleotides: TGCGCCAGCAGTGAAAGCGGGGGAGGCCGGGAGCTGTTTTTT. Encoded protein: CASSESGGGRELFF.

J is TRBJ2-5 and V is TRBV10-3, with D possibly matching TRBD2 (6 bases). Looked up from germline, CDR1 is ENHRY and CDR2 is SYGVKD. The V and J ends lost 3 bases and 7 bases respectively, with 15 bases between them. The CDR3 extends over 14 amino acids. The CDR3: CAISDSGGRGTQYF. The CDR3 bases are TGTGCCATCAGTGATAGCGGAGGGAGAGGGACCCAGTACTTC.

DNA of the CDR3: TGTGCCAGTAGTATTTCCGCGACACCTCAAGAGACCCAGTACTTC. This encodes CASSISATPQETQYF. The gene calls are TRBV19 and TRBJ2-5; D is uncertain. CDR3 length: 15 amino acids. Germline V gene lookup returns CDR1 LNHDA and CDR2 SQIVND (reference sequence). V lost 3 bases to trimming and J lost 2 bases, with 13 bases between them.

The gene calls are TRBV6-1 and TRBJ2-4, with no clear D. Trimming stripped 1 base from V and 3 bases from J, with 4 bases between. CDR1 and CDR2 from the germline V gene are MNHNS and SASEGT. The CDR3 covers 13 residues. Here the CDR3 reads CASSEDSKNIQYF. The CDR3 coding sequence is TGTGCCAGCAGTGAAGACAGCAAAAACATTCAGTACTTC.

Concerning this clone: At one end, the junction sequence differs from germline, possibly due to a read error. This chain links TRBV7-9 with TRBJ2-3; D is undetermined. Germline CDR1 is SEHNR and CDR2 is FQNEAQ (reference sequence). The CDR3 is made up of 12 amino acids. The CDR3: CASSLDTPASPF. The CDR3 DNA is TGTGCCAGCAGCCTCGACACTCCGGCCTCCCCTTTT.

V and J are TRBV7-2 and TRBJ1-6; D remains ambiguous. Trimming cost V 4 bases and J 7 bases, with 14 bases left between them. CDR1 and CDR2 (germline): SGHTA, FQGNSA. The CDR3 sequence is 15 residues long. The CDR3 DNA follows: TGTGCCAGCAGCTCCCCCCTGCGCCGGAATTCACCCCTCCACTTT. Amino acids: CASSSPLRRNSPLHF.

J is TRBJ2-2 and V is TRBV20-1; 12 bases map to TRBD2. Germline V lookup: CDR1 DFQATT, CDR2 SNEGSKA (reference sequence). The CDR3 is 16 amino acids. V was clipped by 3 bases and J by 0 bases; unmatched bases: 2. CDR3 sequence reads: CSASRTSGANTGELFF. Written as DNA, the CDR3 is TGCAGTGCTAGTCGGACTAGCGGGGCGAACACCGGGGAGCTGTTTTTT.

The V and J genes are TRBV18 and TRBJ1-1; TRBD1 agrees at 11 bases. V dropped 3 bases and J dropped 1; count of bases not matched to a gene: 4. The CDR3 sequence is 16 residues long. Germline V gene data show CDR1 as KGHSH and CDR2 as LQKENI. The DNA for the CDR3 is TGTGCCAGCTCACCCGGGACAGGGGGGTCGAACACTGAAGCTTTCTTT. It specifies CASSPGTGGSNTEAFF.

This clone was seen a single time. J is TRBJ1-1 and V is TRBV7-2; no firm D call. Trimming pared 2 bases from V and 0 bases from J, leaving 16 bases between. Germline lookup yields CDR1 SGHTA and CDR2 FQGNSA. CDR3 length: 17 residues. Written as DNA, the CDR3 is TGTGCCAGCAGCTTAAAAGCTCTCCCAGGATTGAACACTGAAGCTTTCTTT. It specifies CASSLKALPGLNTEAFF.

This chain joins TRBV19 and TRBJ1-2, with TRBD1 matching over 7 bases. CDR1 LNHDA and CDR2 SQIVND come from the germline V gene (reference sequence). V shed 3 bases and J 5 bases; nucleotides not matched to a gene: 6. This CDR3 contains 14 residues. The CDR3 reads CASSMSPGGYGYTF. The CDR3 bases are TGTGCCAGTAGTATGAGTCCAGGGGGGTATGGCTACACCTTC.